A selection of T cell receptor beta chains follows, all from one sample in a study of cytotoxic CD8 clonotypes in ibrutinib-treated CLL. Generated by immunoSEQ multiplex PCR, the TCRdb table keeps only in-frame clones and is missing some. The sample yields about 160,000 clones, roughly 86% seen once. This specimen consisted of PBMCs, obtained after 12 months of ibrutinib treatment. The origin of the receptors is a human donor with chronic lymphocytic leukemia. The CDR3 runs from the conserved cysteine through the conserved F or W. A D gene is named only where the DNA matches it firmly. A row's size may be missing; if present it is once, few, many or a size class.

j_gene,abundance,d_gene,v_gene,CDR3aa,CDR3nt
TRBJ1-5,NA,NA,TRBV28,CASSPNPNQPQHF,TGTGCCAGCAGTCCCAACCCTAATCAGCCCCAGCATTTT
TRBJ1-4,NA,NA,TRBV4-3,CASSRPGGLGHEKLFF,TGCGCCAGCAGCCGCCCGGGGGGGTTGGGACATGAAAAACTGTTTTTT
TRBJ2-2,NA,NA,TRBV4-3,CASSQDLGPTGELFF,TGCGCCAGCAGCCAAGATCTGGGGCCGACCGGGGAGCTGTTTTTT
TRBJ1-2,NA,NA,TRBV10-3,CAISESGAAYTF,TGTGCCATCAGTGAGTCGGGGGCAGCCTACACCTTC
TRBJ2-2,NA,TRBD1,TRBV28,CASSHPRDRGRRGELFF,TGTGCCAGCAGTCACCCCCGGGACAGGGGCCGTAGGGGGGAGCTGTTTTTT
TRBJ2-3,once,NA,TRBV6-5,CASSYSVVATDTQYF,TGTGCCAGCAGTTACTCGGTCGTTGCGACAGATACGCAGTATTTT
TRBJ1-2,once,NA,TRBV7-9,CASSRQVPANYGYTF,TGTGCCAGCAGTCGACAGGTACCAGCTAACTATGGCTACACCTTC
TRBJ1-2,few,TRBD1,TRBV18,CASSPGPGQGAGTF,TGTGCCAGCTCACCAGGGCCGGGACAGGGGGCCGGCACCTTC
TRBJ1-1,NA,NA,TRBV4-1,CASSHLGADEAFF,TGCGCCAGCAGCCATCTCGGGGCGGATGAAGCTTTCTTT
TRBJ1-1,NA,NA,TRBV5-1,CASSSSGDNTEAFF,TGCGCCAGCAGCTCATCCGGGGATAACACTGAAGCTTTCTTT
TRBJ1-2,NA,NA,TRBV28,CASSLFGRGGSGYTF,TGTGCCAGCAGTTTATTTGGGAGGGGAGGGAGTGGCTACACCTTC
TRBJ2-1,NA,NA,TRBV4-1,CASSQGWPGWNEQFF,TGCGCCAGCAGCCAAGGGTGGCCAGGGTGGAATGAGCAGTTCTTC
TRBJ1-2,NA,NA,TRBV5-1,CASSLVFQGIDYGYTF,TGCGCCAGCAGCTTGGTTTTCCAGGGTATCGACTATGGCTACACCTTC
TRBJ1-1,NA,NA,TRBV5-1,CASSLESGISEAFF,TGCGCCAGCAGCTTGGAGAGCGGGATCTCAGAAGCTTTCTTT
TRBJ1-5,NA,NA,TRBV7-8,CASSLEKGSQPQHF,TGTGCCAGCAGCTTAGAGAAGGGGAGTCAGCCCCAGCATTTT
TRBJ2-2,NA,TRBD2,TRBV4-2,CASSRVAGANTGELFF,TGTGCCAGCAGCCGCGTAGCGGGGGCGAACACCGGGGAGCTGTTTTTT
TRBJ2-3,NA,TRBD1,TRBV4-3,CASSQGEQGRYTQYF,TGCGCCAGCAGCCAAGGGGAACAGGGGCGATATACGCAGTATTTT
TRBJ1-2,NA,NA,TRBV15,CATSRVTRNLYGYTF,TGTGCCACCAGCAGAGTTACCAGGAACCTCTATGGCTACACCTTC
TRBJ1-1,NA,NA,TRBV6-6,CASSSIGYLVNTEAFF,TGTGCCAGCAGTTCGATCGGGTATTTAGTGAACACTGAAGCTTTCTTT
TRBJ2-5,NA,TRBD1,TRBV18,CASSIRDRQETQYF,TGTGCCAGCTCAATCCGGGACAGACAAGAGACCCAGTACTTC
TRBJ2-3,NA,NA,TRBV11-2,CASSSRFTDTQYF,TGTGCCAGCAGCTCCCGCTTCACAGATACGCAGTATTTT
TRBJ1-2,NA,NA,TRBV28,CASSLSSTYGYTF,TGTGCCAGCAGTTTGAGTTCTACCTATGGCTACACCTTC
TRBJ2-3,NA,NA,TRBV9,CASSRRWGVSTDTQYF,TGTGCCAGCAGTCGTAGGTGGGGTGTCAGCACAGATACGCAGTATTTT
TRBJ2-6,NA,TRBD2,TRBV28,CASSLGEGSGANVLTF,TGTGCCAGCAGTCTCGGGGAGGGATCTGGGGCCAACGTCCTGACTTTC
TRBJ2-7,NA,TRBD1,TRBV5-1,CASSLMGDRVNEQYF,TGCGCCAGCAGCTTGATGGGGGACAGAGTCAACGAGCAGTACTTC
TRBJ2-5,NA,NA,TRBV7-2,CASSSQETQYF,TGTGCCAGCAGCTCCCAAGAGACCCAGTACTTC
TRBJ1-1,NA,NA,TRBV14,CASSHVDEAFF,TGTGCCAGCAGCCATGTCGACGAAGCTTTCTTT
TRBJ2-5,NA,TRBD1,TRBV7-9,CASSPGTGVWETQYF,TGTGCCAGCAGCCCCGGGACAGGGGTTTGGGAGACCCAGTACTTC
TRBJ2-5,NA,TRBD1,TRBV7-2,CASSHRTGGETQYF,TGTGCCAGCAGCCACCGAACAGGGGGGGAGACCCAGTACTTC
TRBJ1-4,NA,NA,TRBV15,CATSRGGGQTTNEKLFF,TGTGCCACCAGCAGAGGTGGCGGCCAAACAACTAATGAAAAACTGTTTTTT
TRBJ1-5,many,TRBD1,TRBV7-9,CASSTGQGGNQPQHF,TGTGCCAGCAGCACCGGACAGGGCGGCAATCAGCCCCAGCATTTT
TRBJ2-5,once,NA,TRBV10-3,CAISPKLAEGTQYF,TGTGCCATCAGCCCCAAATTGGCGGAGGGGACCCAGTACTTC
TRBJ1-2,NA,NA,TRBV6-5,CASSLSEGGYTF,TGTGCCAGCAGTCTTTCAGAGGGAGGCTACACCTTC
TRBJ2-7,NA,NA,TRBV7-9,CAGSRLGTYEQYF,TGTGCCGGCTCGCGACTCGGGACCTACGAGCAGTACTTC
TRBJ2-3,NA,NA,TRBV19,CASSRSGDTDTQYF,TGTGCCAGTAGTCGGTCAGGAGACACAGATACGCAGTATTTT
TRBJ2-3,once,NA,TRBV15,CATSVSKDSTDTQYF,TGTGCCACCAGCGTCTCCAAGGACAGCACAGATACGCAGTATTTT
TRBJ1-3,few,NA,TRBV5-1,CASSPDVGGNGNTIYF,TGCGCCAGCAGCCCCGACGTTGGGGGCAATGGAAACACCATATATTTT
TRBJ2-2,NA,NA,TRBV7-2,CASSYGGRTGTGELFF,TGTGCCAGCAGCTACGGAGGACGGACTGGAACCGGGGAGCTGTTTTTT
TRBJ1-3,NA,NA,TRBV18,CASSPGRGSGNTIYF,TGTGCCAGCTCACCGGGGAGGGGATCTGGAAACACCATATATTTT